This T cell receptor beta chain was obtained from a study of CD8 T cells in ankylosing spondylitis. TCRdb reprocessed the 5' RACE reads with MiXCR, giving one entry per CDR3 protein. The sample holds roughly 240,000 distinct CDR3 sequences, roughly 32% seen once. The germline gives CDR1 SGHAT, CDR2 FQNNGV. CDR3 length: 20 residues. The V and J ends lost 2 bases and 0 bases respectively, with 24 bases between them. The sequenced sample was blood, either unsorted or a sorted T cell fraction (not recorded which). This TCR was sampled from a male donor with ankylosing spondylitis or in good health (not recorded which). The chain joins TRBV11-2 to TRBJ2-3; a weak D match, TRBD2 (6 bases). For the CDR3, the DNA is TGTGCCAGCAGCTTACCATTCGGACGGGGGAGCTCCTCTAGCACAGATACGCAGTATTTT. This gives the protein CASSLPFGRGSSSSTDTQYF. The full variable domain, completed using reference TRBV11-2 and TRBJ2-3, is EAGVAQSPRYKIIEKRQSVAFWCNPISGHATLYWYQQILGQGPKLLIQFQNNGVVDDSQLPKDRFSAERLKGVDSTLKIQPAKLEDSAVYLCASSLPFGRGSSSSTDTQYFGPGTRLTVL.